Below, one T cell receptor beta chain is given with its context. One end of the junction is discordant with germline, which a read error may explain. These data originate in a study of tumor and adjacent non-tumor tissue in lung cancer. This sample's RNA came from whole unsorted tissue. The CDR3 has 17 residues. Germline V gene data show CDR1 as WNHNN and CDR2 as SYGVQD (reference sequence). TCRbeta libraries were built with three rounds of nested PCR, modified from ARM-PCR. TCRdb reprocessed the multiplex PCR reads via MiXCR and lists one record per CDR3 protein. The sample holds over 100,000 distinct CDR3 sequences, 75% seen once.

The sequencing input was lung tumor tissue. The chain joins TRBV10-1 to TRBJ2-3, with 11 bases fitting TRBD2. This sequence was found in a woman in her sixties or seventies with non-small cell lung cancer. The CDR3 DNA sequence: TGCGCCAGCGGTGACTCCGCTAGCGGGAGGATCGGGGATACGCAGTTTTTT. It specifies CASGDSASGRIGDTQFF.